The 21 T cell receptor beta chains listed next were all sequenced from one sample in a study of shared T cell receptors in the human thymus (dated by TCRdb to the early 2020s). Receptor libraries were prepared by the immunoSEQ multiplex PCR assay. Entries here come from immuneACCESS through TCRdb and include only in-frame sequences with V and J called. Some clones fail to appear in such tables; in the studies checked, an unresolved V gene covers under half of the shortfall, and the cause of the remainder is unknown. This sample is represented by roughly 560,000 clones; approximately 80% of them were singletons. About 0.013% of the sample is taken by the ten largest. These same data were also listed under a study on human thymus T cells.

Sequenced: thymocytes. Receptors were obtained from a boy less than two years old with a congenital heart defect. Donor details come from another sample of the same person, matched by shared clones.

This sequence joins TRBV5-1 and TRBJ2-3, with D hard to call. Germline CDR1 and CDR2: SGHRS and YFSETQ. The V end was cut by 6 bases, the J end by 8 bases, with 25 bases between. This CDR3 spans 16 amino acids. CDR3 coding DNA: TGCGCCAGCACCCCAACCACGGCAGGTCCTGTTCCTACGCAGTATTTT. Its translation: CASTPTTAGPVPTQYF.

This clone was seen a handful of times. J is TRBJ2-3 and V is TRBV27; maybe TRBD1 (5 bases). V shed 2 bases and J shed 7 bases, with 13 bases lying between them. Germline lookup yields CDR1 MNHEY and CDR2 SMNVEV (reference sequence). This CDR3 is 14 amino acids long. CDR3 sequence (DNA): TGTGCCAGCAGTTTACCAGGGCTCCCCTATACGCAGTATTTT. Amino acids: CASSLPGLPYTQYF.

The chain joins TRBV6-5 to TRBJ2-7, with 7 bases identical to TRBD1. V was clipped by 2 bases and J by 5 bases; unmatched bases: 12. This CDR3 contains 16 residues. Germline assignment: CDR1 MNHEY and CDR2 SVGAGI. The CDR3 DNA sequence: TGTGCCAGCAGTTACGGGGACAGCTCTTCCACCCACGAGCAGTACTTC. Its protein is CASSYGDSSSTHEQYF.

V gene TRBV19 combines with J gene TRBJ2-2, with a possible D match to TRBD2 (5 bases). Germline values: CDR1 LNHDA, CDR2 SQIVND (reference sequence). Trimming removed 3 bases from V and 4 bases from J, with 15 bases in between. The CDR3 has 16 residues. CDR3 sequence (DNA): TGTGCCAGTAGTATCGGTTCGGGAAGATTCACCGGGGAGCTGTTTTTT. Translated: CASSIGSGRFTGELFF.

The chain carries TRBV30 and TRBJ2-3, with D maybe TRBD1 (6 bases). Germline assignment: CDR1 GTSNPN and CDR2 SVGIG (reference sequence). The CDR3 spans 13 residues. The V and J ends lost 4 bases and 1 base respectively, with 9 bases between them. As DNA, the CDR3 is TGTGCCTGGACCAGGACAGGCACAGATACGCAGTATTTT. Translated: CAWTRTGTDTQYF.

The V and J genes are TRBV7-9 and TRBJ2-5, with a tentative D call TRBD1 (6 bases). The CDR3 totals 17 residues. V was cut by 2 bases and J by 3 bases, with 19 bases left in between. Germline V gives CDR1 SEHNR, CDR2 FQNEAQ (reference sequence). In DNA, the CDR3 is TGTGCCAGCAGCTTACAAGACAGGCGGCACACTGAAGAGACCCAGTACTTC. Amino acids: CASSLQDRRHTEETQYF.

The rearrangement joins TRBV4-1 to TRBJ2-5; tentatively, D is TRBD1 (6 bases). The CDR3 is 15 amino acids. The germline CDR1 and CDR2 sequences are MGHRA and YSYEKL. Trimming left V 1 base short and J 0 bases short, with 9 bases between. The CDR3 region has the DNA TGCGCCAGCAGCCAAGGGCAGGGGTACCAAGAGACCCAGTACTTC. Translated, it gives CASSQGQGYQETQYF.

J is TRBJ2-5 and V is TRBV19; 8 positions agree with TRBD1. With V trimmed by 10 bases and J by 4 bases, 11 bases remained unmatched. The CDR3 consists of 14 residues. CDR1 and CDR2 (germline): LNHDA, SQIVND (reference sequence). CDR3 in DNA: TGTGCCACCCGCACCACCACAGGGGGAGAGACCCAGTACTTC. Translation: CATRTTTGGETQYF.

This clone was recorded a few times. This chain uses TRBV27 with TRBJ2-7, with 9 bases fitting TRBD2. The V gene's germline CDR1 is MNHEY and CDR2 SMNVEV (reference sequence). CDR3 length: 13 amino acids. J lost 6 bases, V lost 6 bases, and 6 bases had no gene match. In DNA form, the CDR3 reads TGTGCCAGCAGCCCTAGCGGGATCGGCGAGCAGTACTTC. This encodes CASSPSGIGEQYF.

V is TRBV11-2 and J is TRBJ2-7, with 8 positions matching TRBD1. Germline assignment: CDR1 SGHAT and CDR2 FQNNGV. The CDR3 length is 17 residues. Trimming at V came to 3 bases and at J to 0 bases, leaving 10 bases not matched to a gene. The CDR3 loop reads CASSFGDRGMGSYEQYF. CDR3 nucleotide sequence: TGTGCCAGCAGCTTTGGTGACAGGGGAATGGGCTCCTACGAGCAGTACTTC.

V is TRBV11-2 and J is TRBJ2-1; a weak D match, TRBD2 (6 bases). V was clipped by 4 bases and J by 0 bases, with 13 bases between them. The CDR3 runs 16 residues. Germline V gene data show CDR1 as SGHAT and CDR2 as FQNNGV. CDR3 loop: CASSSRPSDSYNEQFF. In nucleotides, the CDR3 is TGTGCCAGCAGCTCCCGACCTAGCGACTCCTACAATGAGCAGTTCTTC.

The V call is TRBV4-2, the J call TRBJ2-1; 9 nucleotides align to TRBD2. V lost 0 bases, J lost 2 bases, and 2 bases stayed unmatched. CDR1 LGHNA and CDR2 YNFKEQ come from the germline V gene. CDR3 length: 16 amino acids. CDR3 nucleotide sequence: TGTGCCAGCAGCCAAGATAAGCGGGAGGCCTACAATGAGCAGTTCTTC. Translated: CASSQDKREAYNEQFF.

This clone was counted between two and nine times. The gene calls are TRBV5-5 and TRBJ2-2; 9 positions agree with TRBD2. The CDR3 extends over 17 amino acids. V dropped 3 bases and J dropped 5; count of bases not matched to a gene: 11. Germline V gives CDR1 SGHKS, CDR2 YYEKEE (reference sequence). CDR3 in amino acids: CASSSTDGGRETGELFF. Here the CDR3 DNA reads TGTGCCAGCAGCTCCACCGACGGCGGGAGGGAAACCGGGGAGCTGTTTTTT.

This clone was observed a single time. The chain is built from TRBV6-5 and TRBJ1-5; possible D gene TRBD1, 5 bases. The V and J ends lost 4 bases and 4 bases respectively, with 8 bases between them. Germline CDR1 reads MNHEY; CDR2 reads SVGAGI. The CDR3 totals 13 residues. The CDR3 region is CASSWGGNQPQHF. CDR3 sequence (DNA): TGTGCCAGCAGTTGGGGGGGGAATCAGCCCCAGCATTTT.

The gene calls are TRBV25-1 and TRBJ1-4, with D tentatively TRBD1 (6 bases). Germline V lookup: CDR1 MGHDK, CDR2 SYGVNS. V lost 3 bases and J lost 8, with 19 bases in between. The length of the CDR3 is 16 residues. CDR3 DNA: TGTGCCAGCAGTGAGGGGCAGGGGAGTCTTGCGGAAAAACTGTTTTTT. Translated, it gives CASSEGQGSLAEKLFF.

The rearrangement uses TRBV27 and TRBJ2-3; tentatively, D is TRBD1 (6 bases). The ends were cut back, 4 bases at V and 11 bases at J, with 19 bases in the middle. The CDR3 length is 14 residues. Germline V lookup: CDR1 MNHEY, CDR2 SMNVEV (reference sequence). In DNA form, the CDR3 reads TGTGCCAGCAGTTCGGGACACCCGACCGGAGAGCAGTATTTT. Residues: CASSSGHPTGEQYF.

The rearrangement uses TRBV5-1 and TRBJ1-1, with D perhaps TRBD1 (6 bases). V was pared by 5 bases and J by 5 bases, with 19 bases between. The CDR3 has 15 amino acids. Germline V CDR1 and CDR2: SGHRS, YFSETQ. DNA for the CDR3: TGCGCCAGCAGTCTGGGGACATCAAGGGGGACTGAAGCTTTCTTT. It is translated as CASSLGTSRGTEAFF.

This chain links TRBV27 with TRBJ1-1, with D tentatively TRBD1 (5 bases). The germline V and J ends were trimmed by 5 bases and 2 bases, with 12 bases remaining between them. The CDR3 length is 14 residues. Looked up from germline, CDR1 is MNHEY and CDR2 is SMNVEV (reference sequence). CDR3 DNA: TGTGCCAGCAGTCCTACACAGGTTAACACTGAAGCTTTCTTT. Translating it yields CASSPTQVNTEAFF.

The CDR3 here is CSVRQAGASTDTQYF. CDR3 nucleotide sequence: TGCAGCGTCCGTCAAGCGGGGGCTAGCACAGATACGCAGTATTTT. The chain has TRBV29-1 and TRBJ2-3; 8 nucleotides match TRBD2. The CDR3 consists of 15 residues. Trimming at V came to 6 bases and at J to 0 bases, leaving 8 bases not matched to a gene. CDR1 is SQVTM and CDR2 is ANQGSEA in the germline V gene.

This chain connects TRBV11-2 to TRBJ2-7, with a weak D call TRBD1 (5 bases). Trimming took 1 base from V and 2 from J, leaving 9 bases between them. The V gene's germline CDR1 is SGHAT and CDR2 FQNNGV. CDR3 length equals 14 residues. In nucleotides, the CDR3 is TGTGCCAGCAGCTTAGTAGCAGGGACCTACGAGCAGTACTTC. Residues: CASSLVAGTYEQYF.

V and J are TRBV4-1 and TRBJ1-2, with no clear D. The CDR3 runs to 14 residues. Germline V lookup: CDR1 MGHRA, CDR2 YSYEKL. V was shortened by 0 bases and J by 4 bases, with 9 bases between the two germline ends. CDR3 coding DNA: TGCGCCAGCAGCCAAGAAGGAGGTTTCTATGGCTACACCTTC. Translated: CASSQEGGFYGYTF.